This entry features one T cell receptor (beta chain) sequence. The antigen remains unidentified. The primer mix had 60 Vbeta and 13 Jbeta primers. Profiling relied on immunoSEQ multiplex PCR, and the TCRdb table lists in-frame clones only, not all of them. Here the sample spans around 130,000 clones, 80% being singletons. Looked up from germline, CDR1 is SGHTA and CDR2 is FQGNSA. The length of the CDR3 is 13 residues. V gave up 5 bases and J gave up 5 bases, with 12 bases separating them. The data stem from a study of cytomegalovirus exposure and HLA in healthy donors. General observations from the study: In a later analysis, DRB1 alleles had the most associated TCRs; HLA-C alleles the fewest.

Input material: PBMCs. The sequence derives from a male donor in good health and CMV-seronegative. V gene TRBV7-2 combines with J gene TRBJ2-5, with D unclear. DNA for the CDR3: TGTGCCAGCAGCCCTGATCCCCGGGAGACCCAGTACTTC. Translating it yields CASSPDPRETQYF.